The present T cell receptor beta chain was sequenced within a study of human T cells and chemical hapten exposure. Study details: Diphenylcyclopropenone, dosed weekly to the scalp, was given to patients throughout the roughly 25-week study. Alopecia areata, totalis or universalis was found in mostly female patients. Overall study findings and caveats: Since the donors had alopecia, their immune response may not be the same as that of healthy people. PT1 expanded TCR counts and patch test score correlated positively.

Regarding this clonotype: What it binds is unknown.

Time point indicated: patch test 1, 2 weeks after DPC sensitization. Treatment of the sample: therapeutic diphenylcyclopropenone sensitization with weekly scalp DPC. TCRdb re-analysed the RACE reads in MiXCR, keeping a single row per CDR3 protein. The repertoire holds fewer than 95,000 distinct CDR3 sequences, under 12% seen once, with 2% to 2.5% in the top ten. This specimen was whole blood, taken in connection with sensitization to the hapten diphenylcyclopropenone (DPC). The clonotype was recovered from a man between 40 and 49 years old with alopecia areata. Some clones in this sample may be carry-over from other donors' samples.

In nucleotides, the CDR3 is TGTGCCAGCAGCTTGGAGACAGGCAATCAGCCCCAGCATTTT. As protein: CASSLETGNQPQHF. V is TRBV5-4 and J is TRBJ1-5; maybe TRBD1 (5 bases). The length of the CDR3 is 14 residues. CDR1 SGHNT and CDR2 YYREEE come from the germline V gene (reference sequence). Trimming cost V 0 bases and J 2 bases, with 6 bases left between them.